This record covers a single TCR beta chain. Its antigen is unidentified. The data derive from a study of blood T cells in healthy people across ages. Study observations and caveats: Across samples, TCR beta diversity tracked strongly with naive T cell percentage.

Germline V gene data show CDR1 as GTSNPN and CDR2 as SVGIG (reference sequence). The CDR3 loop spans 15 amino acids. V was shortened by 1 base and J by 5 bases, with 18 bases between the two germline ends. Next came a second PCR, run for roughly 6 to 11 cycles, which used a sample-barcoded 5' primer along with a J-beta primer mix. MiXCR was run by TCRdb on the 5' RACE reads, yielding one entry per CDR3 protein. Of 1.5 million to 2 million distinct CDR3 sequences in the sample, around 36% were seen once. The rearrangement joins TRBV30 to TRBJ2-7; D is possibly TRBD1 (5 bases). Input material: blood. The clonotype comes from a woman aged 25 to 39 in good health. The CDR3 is CAWSARPGLRDEQYF. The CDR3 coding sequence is TGTGCCTGGAGTGCCCGACCGGGCCTCAGGGACGAGCAGTACTTC.